The T cell receptor beta chain under discussion was sequenced for a study of shared clonotypes between healthy human individuals. Sequenced by immunoSEQ multiplex PCR; TCRdb stores in-frame clones only, minus some. The sample lists about 470,000 clones; more than 75% were seen once. Germline CDR1 is MGHRA and CDR2 is YSYEKL. V lost 0 bases to trimming and J lost 7 bases, with 18 bases between them. This CDR3 is 16 amino acids long. General study findings and limits: Clonotype sharing among donors was expected to depend on sequencing depth.

This clone was detected a few times. Its antigen is unknown. This receptor was identified in a woman aged 40 to 50 in good health. Some clones in this sample may be carry-over from other donors' samples. Sequencing was done on a sample of PBMCs. The gene calls are TRBV4-1 and TRBJ1-2; tentative D call: TRBD1 (5 bases). CDR3 nucleotide sequence: TGCGCCAGCAGCCAAGATCCCAATGTGGGGGTTCGTGGCTACACCTTC. It specifies CASSQDPNVGVRGYTF.